The entry below describes one T cell receptor (beta chain). As yet, its antigen is unknown. Data came from immunoSEQ multiplex PCR; TCRdb stores just in-frame clones and leaves some out. There are more than 100,000 clones in the sample; about 88% occur only once, and 7.6% lies in the top ten. The sample belongs to a study of T cell responses to AZD1222 COVID-19 vaccine. The wider study: Second-dose groups at about 4 or about 12 weeks were pooled. Study-wide points: Within unmutated variant regions lay the reported targets of nearly half of spike-specific TCRs.

V was shortened by 1 base and J by 2 bases, with 12 bases between the two germline ends. This CDR3 is built from 16 residues. CDR1 SGHVS and CDR2 FNYEAQ come from the germline V gene. The sample in question was peripheral blood, obtained on day 0 of AZD1222 vaccination. This chain links TRBV7-6 with TRBJ1-5; D might be TRBD1 (6 bases). The origin of this receptor is an adult in good health. The CDR3 DNA follows: TGTGCCAGCAGCTTAGGGCACAGGGCAGGCAATCAGCCCCAGCATTTT. This translates into CASSLGHRAGNQPQHF.